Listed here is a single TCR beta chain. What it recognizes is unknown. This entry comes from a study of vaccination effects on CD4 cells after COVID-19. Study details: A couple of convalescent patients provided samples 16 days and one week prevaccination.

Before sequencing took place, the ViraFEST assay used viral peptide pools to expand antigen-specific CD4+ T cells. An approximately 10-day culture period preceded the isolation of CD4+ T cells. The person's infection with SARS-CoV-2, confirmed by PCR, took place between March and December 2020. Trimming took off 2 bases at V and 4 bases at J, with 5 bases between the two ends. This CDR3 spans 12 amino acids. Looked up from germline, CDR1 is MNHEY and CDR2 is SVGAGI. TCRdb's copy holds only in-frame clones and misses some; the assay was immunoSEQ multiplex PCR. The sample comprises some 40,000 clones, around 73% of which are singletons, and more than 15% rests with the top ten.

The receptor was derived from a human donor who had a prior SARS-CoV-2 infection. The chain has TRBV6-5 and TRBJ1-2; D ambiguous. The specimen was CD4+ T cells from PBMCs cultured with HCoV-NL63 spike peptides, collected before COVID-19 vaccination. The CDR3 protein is CASSYGPYGYTF. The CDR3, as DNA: TGTGCCAGCAGTTACGGGCCCTATGGCTACACCTTC.